The present TCR beta chain was sequenced within a study of CD8 T cells in ankylosing spondylitis (dated by TCRdb to about 2017). Regarding the research as a whole: To find TCR variants linked to disease, the study profiled T cell receptor beta repertoires in ankylosing spondylitis patients and healthy donors. Peripheral blood samples were taken, and synovial fluid was additionally collected from ankylosing spondylitis patients. The full study cohort was made up of about 25 ankylosing spondylitis patients and roughly 100 healthy donors. Broader findings and caveats from the paper: A CD8+ phenotype was shown by the disease-linked clones, which were found at relatively low frequencies in peripheral blood. Some motif variants had previously been reported in the synovial fluid and blood of reactive arthritis patients, which suggests shared mechanisms of disease initiation. A TCR beta motif of several highly homologous amino acid variants appeared characteristic of blood from ankylosing spondylitis patients. The disease-linked clones were reported to be significantly enriched in matched synovial fluid samples from ankylosing spondylitis patients.

With regard to this clonotype: The target of this receptor is not known. The record has no base qualities; no much larger clone is one base away.

The germline V gene (reference sequence) gives CDR1 as DFQATT and CDR2 as SNEGSKA. The CDR3 covers 13 residues, taking in both the cysteine and the phenylalanine. CDR3 DNA is the only sequence kept; it has 39 bases, read in frame from the first base. V loses 5 bases of germline sequence and J loses 3 bases, and the interval between the two ends is 10 bases. Sequencing instrument: Illumina HiSeq 2500. TCR beta libraries were prepared by quantitative 5'-RACE with molecular barcodes. As for how the authors treated the data: A new computational method, built on a probabilistic model of VDJ rearrangement, was used to identify disease-linked TCR variants. TCRdb trimmed the raw reads at Q25, called clones with MiXCR and kept productive beta chains. Each entry is one CDR3 protein sequence, shown with its most common DNA and genes. The V and J calls shown here were made by TCRdb, not taken from the authors' results. A total of 200,000 or so distinct CDR3 sequences appear in this sample, 15% to 20% of them only once. The ten biggest clones cover approximately 4.3% of the sample.

The sequenced material came from blood, either unsorted or a sorted T cell fraction (not recorded which). In this chain, TRBV20-1 is recombined with TRBJ1-4; TRBD1 is possibly the D segment (5 matching bases). This clonotype was obtained from a male donor aged 5 to 30 with ankylosing spondylitis or in good health (not recorded which). Donor details come from another sample of the same person, matched by shared clones. The DNA sequence reads TGCAGTGCTGTAGGGGTTGCTAATGAAAAACTGTTTTTT. It is translated as CSAVGVANEKLFF.